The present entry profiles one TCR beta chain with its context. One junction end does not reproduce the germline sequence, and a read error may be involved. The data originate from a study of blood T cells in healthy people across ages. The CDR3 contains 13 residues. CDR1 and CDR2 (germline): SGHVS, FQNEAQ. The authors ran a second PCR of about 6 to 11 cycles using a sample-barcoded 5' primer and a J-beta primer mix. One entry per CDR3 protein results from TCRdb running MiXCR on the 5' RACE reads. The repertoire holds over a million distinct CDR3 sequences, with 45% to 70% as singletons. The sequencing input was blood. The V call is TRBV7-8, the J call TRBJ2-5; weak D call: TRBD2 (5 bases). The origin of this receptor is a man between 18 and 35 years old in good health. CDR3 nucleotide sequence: TGTGCCAGCAGCTTACTAGCCCAAGAGATCCAGTACTTC. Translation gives CASSLLAQEIQYF.